Below, 7 T cell receptor beta chains from the same sample are listed, as sequenced in a study of T cell responses to AZD1222 COVID-19 vaccine. Clones were read by immunoSEQ multiplex PCR, and TCRdb kept only the in-frame ones, dropping some. The table includes fewer than 250,000 clones, roughly 91% detected once. The source material was peripheral blood, sampled on day 0 of MenACWY control vaccination. These receptors all come from an adult in good health.

The rearrangement joins TRBV24-1 to TRBJ2-7, with D perhaps TRBD1 (6 bases). Germline-derived CDR1 and CDR2 are KGHDR and SFDVKD. The CDR3 is 13 residues long. V gave up 7 bases and J gave up 1 base, with 10 bases separating them. The chain's CDR3 is CATRGTTSYEQYF. For the CDR3, the DNA is TGTGCCACCAGGGGGACAACGTCCTACGAGCAGTACTTC.

J is TRBJ2-5 and V is TRBV7-6; TRBD2 is a possible D gene (5 bases). The CDR3 runs to 15 residues. The germline V and J ends were trimmed by 2 bases and 6 bases, with 16 bases remaining between them. Germline V gene sequence: CDR1 SGHVS, CDR2 FNYEAQ. The CDR3 DNA is TGTGCCAGCAGCTTACTCTCGGGCACCGGGAAGACCCAGTACTTC. Amino acid sequence: CASSLLSGTGKTQYF.

This clone appeared a few times. The chain joins TRBV6-5 to TRBJ2-3; 7 nucleotides align to TRBD1. Germline CDR1 MNHEY, CDR2 SVGAGI. After removal of 5 bases from V and 2 bases from J, the junction contained 4 bases not matched to a gene. CDR3 length: 14 residues. CDR3 bases: TGTGCCAGCAGTCCGGGACAGCTCACAGATACGCAGTATTTT. Residues: CASSPGQLTDTQYF.

V usage is TRBV19 and J usage is TRBJ1-5; 7 positions match TRBD1. Unmatched junction bases numbered 5, after V lost 3 bases and J lost 3 bases. Germline V gives CDR1 LNHDA, CDR2 SQIVND (reference sequence). The CDR3 has 15 residues. CDR3: CASSIVGGFNQPQHF. The CDR3 bases are TGTGCCAGTAGTATTGTAGGGGGCTTCAATCAGCCCCAGCATTTT. The entire variable domain, with the rest obtained from reference TRBV19 and TRBJ1-5, is as follows: DGGITQSPKYLFRKEGQNVTLSCEQNLNHDAMYWYRQDPGQGLRLIYYSQIVNDFQKGDIAEGYSVSREKKESFPLTVTSAQKNPTAFYLCASSIVGGFNQPQHFGDGTRLSIL.

CDR3 sequence (DNA): TGTGCCAGCAGCCAAGTGGCCAGCGGGGGGGCCCTAGAGACCCAGTACTTC. Protein: CASSQVASGGALETQYF. V usage is TRBV4-2 and J usage is TRBJ2-5; TRBD2 agrees at 10 bases. Germline V lookup: CDR1 LGHNA, CDR2 YNFKEQ. The V and J ends lost 1 base and 4 bases, in that order; junction bases with no gene match: 9. The CDR3 totals 17 residues.

The chain has TRBV2 and TRBJ1-1; no firm D call. The CDR3 has 14 residues. V was cut by 7 bases and J by 4 bases, with 16 bases left in between. Germline V lookup: CDR1 SNHLY, CDR2 FYNNEI. CDR3: CASKNGMPGTEAFF. The CDR3 DNA follows: TGTGCCAGCAAAAATGGAATGCCGGGCACTGAAGCTTTCTTT. The full variable domain, its missing parts supplied by reference TRBV2 and TRBJ1-1, is EPEVTQTPSHQVTQMGQEVILRCVPISNHLYFYWYRQILGQKVEFLVSFYNNEISEKSEIFDDQFSVERPDGSNFTLKIRSTKLEDSAMYFCASKNGMPGTEAFFGQGTRLTVV.

Of note for this clone: The same CDR3 can be traced to other DNA sequences in this sample. The chain joins TRBV12-3 or TRBV12-4 to TRBJ2-7; D ambiguous. The V end lost 1 base, the J end lost 0 bases, and 4 bases lay between the germline ends. The CDR3 consists of 13 residues. The CDR3 loop is CASSLGPSYEQYF. Written as DNA, the CDR3 is TGTGCCAGCAGTTTAGGCCCCTCCTACGAGCAGTACTTC.